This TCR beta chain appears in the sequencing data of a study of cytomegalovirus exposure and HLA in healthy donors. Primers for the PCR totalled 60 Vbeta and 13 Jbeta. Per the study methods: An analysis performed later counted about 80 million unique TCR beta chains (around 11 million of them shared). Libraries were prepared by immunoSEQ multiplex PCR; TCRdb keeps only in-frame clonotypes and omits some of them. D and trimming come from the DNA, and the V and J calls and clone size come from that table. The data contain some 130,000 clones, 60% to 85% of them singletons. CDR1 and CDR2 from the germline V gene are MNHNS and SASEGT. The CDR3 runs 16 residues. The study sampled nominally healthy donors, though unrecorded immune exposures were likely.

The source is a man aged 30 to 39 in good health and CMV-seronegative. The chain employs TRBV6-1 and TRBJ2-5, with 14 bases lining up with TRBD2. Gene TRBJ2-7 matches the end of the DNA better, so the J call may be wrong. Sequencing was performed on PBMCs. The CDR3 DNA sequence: TGTGCCAGCAGTGCGGGACTAGCGGGGGCAGCGGGCGAGCAGTACTTC. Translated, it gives CASSAGLAGAAGEQYF.